Included here is one TCR beta chain sequence, with context. Its antigen target is currently unknown. No base quality values were provided; no much bigger clone lies one nucleotide off. The entry originates in a study of blood T cell repertoires in COVID-19 (dated by TCRdb to about 2020). The study in broad terms: Samples from collaborators originated in the United States, Italy and Spain and spanned both the acute and convalescent phases of COVID-19. The material from the prospective study consisted of cDNA or gDNA derived from T cells, B-cell-depleted T cells, or PBMCs. Deeply sampled blood TCRbeta repertoires from subjects exposed to, actively infected with, or recovered from COVID-19 were included in the dataset. A freely available public database, intended as a resource for researchers studying the immune response to SARS-CoV-2, is where the repertoires were released. Samples were obtained from the ongoing ImmuneRACE study (first 160 participants) and from 1,254 subjects provided by 6 global collaborators. Nearly every sample came with metadata listing a de-identified subject ID, COVID-19 status, age in years and sex. Where available, HLA class I and class II types were taken from metadata supplied by the sample provider and were not determined by assay-based typing. Results the study describes overall, beyond this receptor: The amount of clinical and demographic metadata varied by source and participant and was provided uncurated.

Reading the germline V gene gives CDR1 SQVTM and CDR2 ANQGSEA. The germline V end is reduced by 7 bases and the J end by 4 bases; junction bases left unmatched: 6. The CDR3 contains 12 residues, cysteine and phenylalanine counted. Here the CDR3 DNA is all that survives: 36 bases in frame from base 1. Collaborating institutions collected whole blood in K2EDTA tubes following their own protocols. For TCRbeta analysis, collaborators shipped samples as frozen whole blood, isolated PBMCs, or DNA extracted from either of those sample types. TCRbeta CDR3 regions were amplified from genomic DNA by means of the immunoSEQ Assay, a bias-controlled multiplex PCR. Per the source publication's procedure: Nucleated cell counts per sample were estimated from amplification of reference gene primers within the assay. To quantify the absolute abundance of each unique TCRbeta CDR3 rearrangement, sequence reads were collapsed and filtered. Productive Simpson clonality was computed per sample as the square root of Simpson's diversity index over productive rearrangements. TCRdb provides this immuneACCESS table in a form limited to in-frame rearrangements. Some clones are lacking; in checked studies, under half of them reflect an unresolved V gene, and why the rest are absent is not known. V and J calls and clone size are as listed in that table; D and trimming were resolved from the DNA. The sample profile shows tens of thousands of clones; roughly four fifths of them were found once. Of the sample, 28% is held by the ten largest clones.

The TCR originated in a woman aged 80 or older with acute or convalescent COVID-19. Specimen: peripheral blood. The chain is made from TRBV29-1 and TRBJ2-5; 7 middle bases align to TRBD2. The CDR3 protein: CSAGGEGETQYF. The DNA reads as follows: TGCAGCGCTGGGGGGGAAGGAGAGACCCAGTACTTC.